One sample yielded the 5 T cell receptor beta chains listed below, sequenced in a study of T cells in Graves' hyperthyroidism and ophthalmopathy. Amplification yielded TCR beta CDR3 regions, with RNA transcripts as the source. HTBI primers drove first-round RT-PCR of the TCR CDR3. TCRdb reprocessed the multiplex PCR reads via MiXCR and lists one record per CDR3 protein. The table shows around 480,000 distinct CDR3 sequences, with around 15% occurring only once. The sequencing sample was made of blood. The receptors were sampled from a young woman with Graves' hyperthyroidism.

Ten or more counts support this clonotype. V is TRBV12-3 or TRBV12-4 and J is TRBJ1-2; no clear D gene. V was clipped by 10 bases and J by 1 base, with 13 bases between them. This CDR3 has 13 amino acids. This chain's CDR3 is CAINGRSNYGYTF. The CDR3 bases are TGTGCCATTAATGGACGGAGTAACTATGGCTACACCTTC.

This clonotype was seen many times. The chain has TRBV10-3 and TRBJ2-1; 8 bases align to TRBD2. V dropped 3 bases and J dropped 8; count of bases not matched to a gene: 12. This CDR3 is 16 amino acids long. Germline V gene data show CDR1 as ENHRY and CDR2 as SYGVKD. Here the CDR3 reads CAISETRGARTDEQFF. CDR3 nucleotide sequence: TGTGCCATCAGTGAAACGCGGGGGGCTAGGACCGATGAGCAGTTCTTC.

The table lists this clonotype with a few counts. This chain links TRBV5-1 with TRBJ2-7, with 8 bases identical to TRBD2. CDR3 length: 16 amino acids. Germline V gene sequence: CDR1 SGHRS, CDR2 YFSETQ. After removal of 0 bases from V and 2 bases from J, the junction contained 7 bases not matched to a gene. The CDR3 region is CASSLAAGGLPYEQYF. In DNA form, the CDR3 reads TGCGCCAGCAGCTTGGCGGCGGGAGGTCTGCCCTACGAGCAGTACTTC.

Remarks on this clonotype: A much larger clone differs by one base, so this may be a read error. V gene TRBV28 combines with J gene TRBJ2-1; TRBD1 might be the D (6 bases). The CDR3 covers 15 residues. Trimming shortened V by 8 bases and J by 1 base, and 15 bases separated the two germline ends. Germline CDR1 reads MDHEN; CDR2 reads SYDVKM. Here the CDR3 DNA reads TGTGCCAGCGTGGAAGGGGGTGTGTCCTACAATGAGCAGTTCTTC. This translates into CASVEGGVSYNEQFF.

This clonotype occurred many times. V usage is TRBV15 and J usage is TRBJ2-3; D perhaps matches TRBD2 (6 bases). Germline loops: CDR1 LNHNV, CDR2 YYDKDF (reference sequence). The CDR3 has 14 amino acids. Trimming pared 3 bases from V and 4 bases from J, leaving 11 bases between. CDR3 DNA sequence: TGTGCCACCAGCAGGGGCGGGACCTCAGATACGCAGTATTTT. Encoded protein: CATSRGGTSDTQYF. Full variable domain (rest looked up from reference TRBV15 and TRBJ2-3): DAMVIQNPRYQVTQFGKPVTLSCSQTLNHNVMYWYQQKSSQAPKLLFHYYDKDFNNEADTPDNFQSRRPNTSFCFLDIRSPGLGDTAMYLCATSRGGTSDTQYFGPGTRLTVL.